Listed below are T cell receptor beta chains from one sample, sequenced in a study of blood T cell repertoires in COVID-19. TCRdb's table, derived via immunoSEQ multiplex PCR, lists solely in-frame clones and lacks some. The data contain 150,000 or so clones, roughly nine tenths of them singletons. The sequenced sample was peripheral blood. These receptors were collected from a woman in her 70s with acute or convalescent COVID-19. Each CDR3 is given with its conserved first and last residue. D genes are given only for firm matches. Clone size appears in some rows only: once, few, many, or a class for an expanded clone.

>TRBV19|TRBJ1-1|.|.
CASSPKAGGTEAFF
TGTGCCAGTAGTCCAAAAGCGGGGGGGACTGAAGCTTTCTTT
>TRBV3-1/TRBV3-2|TRBJ1-1|.|.
CASSQDLTETEAFF
TGTGCCAGCAGCCAAGACCTCACAGAGACTGAAGCTTTCTTT
>TRBV11-3|TRBJ2-5|TRBD2|.
CASSRGLADETQYF
TGTGCCAGCAGCCGAGGACTAGCGGACGAGACCCAGTACTTC
>TRBV5-1|TRBJ1-2|.|.
CASSLANGANYGYTF
TGCGCCAGCAGCTTGGCCAACGGGGCTAACTATGGCTACACCTTC
>TRBV18|TRBJ2-1|TRBD1|.
CASSPRTGVGNEQFF
TGTGCCAGCTCACCACGGACAGGGGTCGGCAATGAGCAGTTCTTC
>TRBV19|TRBJ2-2|.|.
CASSIGTGLLTGELFF
TGTGCCAGTAGTATAGGGACGGGACTCCTCACCGGGGAGCTGTTTTTT
>TRBV28|TRBJ1-2|.|.
CATLKGDYGYTF
TGTGCCACCCTAAAAGGGGATTATGGCTACACCTTC
>TRBV27|TRBJ2-7|TRBD2|.
CASSPSASGGYYEQYF
TGTGCCAGCAGTCCCAGCGCTAGCGGGGGTTACTACGAGCAGTACTTC
>TRBV3-1/TRBV3-2|TRBJ2-7|TRBD2|.
CASSQSASGRPRWKSYEQYF
TGTGCCAGCAGCCAATCCGCTAGCGGGAGGCCGAGGTGGAAGTCCTACGAGCAGTACTTC
>TRBV2|TRBJ2-5|TRBD2|.
CASRGTTLPQETQYF
TGTGCCAGCAGGGGGACTACCCTGCCTCAAGAGACCCAGTACTTC
>TRBV27|TRBJ2-1|TRBD1|.
CASSPTTGYNEQFF
TGTGCCAGCAGCCCCACGACAGGGTACAATGAGCAGTTCTTC
>TRBV20-1|TRBJ2-5|TRBD1|.
CSASLGTGKETQYF
TGCAGTGCTAGTTTAGGGACAGGGAAGGAGACCCAGTACTTC
>TRBV21-1|TRBJ2-7|.|.
CASSKVEASPYEQYF
TGTGCCAGCAGCAAAGTGGAGGCTTCTCCCTACGAGCAGTACTTC
>TRBV15|TRBJ1-2|.|.
CATSAGYGYTF
TGTGCCACCAGCGCGGGGTATGGCTACACCTTC
>TRBV15|TRBJ2-7|TRBD1|once
CATSRDWGDRGHEQYF
TGTGCCACCAGCAGAGACTGGGGGGACAGGGGTCACGAGCAGTACTTC
>TRBV6-2/TRBV6-3|TRBJ1-1|.|.
CASSYGRLAAGTEAFF
TGTGCCAGCAGTTACGGTAGATTGGCGGCAGGGACTGAAGCTTTCTTT
>TRBV27|TRBJ1-2|.|.
CASSSFGQLNNYGYTF
TGTGCCAGCAGTTCCTTCGGACAGCTAAATAACTATGGCTACACCTTC
>TRBV4-2|TRBJ1-6|.|few
CASSQDGQQNSPLHF
TGTGCCAGCAGCCAAGATGGGCAGCAAAATTCACCCCTCCACTTT
>TRBV28|TRBJ2-2|.|.
CASSSTVAATTGELFF
TGTGCCAGCAGCTCCACCGTAGCGGCAACCACCGGGGAGCTGTTTTTT
>TRBV9|TRBJ2-5|.|once
CVSSVGALPHQETQYF
TGTGTCAGCAGCGTAGGAGCTCTCCCCCACCAAGAGACCCAGTACTTC
>TRBV19|TRBJ1-4|.|few
CASSILTGTGEKLFF
TGTGCCAGTAGTATACTAACAGGGACGGGTGAAAAACTGTTTTTT
>TRBV30|TRBJ2-7|TRBD2|.
CAWSVQPGLLYEQYF
TGTGCCTGGAGTGTTCAACCGGGACTACTGTACGAGCAGTACTTC
>TRBV6-5|TRBJ2-7|TRBD2|.
CASRSGGSGGEQYF
TGTGCCAGCAGGTCGGGAGGTAGCGGAGGCGAGCAGTACTTC
>TRBV7-9|TRBJ2-7|TRBD2|.
CASSERRGGGNSYEQYF
TGTGCCAGCAGCGAGCGGCGGGGCGGGGGGAACTCCTACGAGCAGTACTTC
>TRBV18|TRBJ1-1|.|.
CASSELNTEAFF
TGTGCCAGCTCCGAGCTGAACACTGAAGCTTTCTTT
>TRBV28|TRBJ1-1|.|once
CASSLGGKANTEAFF
TGTGCCAGCAGCCTGGGGGGAAAGGCAAACACTGAAGCTTTCTTT
>TRBV6-5|TRBJ1-1|TRBD1|few
CASSRGTGGPSRAFF
TGTGCCAGCAGCCGTGGGACAGGTGGACCCTCTAGGGCTTTCTTT
>TRBV7-9|TRBJ2-3|TRBD2|.
CASSSLGRGSTDTQYF
TGTGCCAGCAGCTCGCTTGGGCGGGGGTCCACAGATACGCAGTATTTT
>TRBV27|TRBJ1-4|.|once
CASSLQGSANEKLFF
TGTGCCAGCAGTTTACAGGGGTCGGCTAATGAAAAACTGTTTTTT
>TRBV9|TRBJ2-5|.|.
CASSVAAQPNQETQYF
TGTGCCAGCAGCGTAGCAGCGCAGCCGAACCAAGAGACCCAGTACTTC
>TRBV7-9|TRBJ2-3|.|few
CASSLSRGSPDTQYF
TGTGCCAGCAGCTTAAGTCGGGGGAGTCCAGATACGCAGTATTTT
>TRBV15|TRBJ2-3|TRBD2|.
CATSRDPGLAGNTQYF
TGTGCCACCAGCAGAGATCCCGGACTAGCGGGGAATACGCAGTATTTT
>TRBV30|TRBJ2-1|TRBD2|few
CAWTTAGAFNEQFF
TGTGCCTGGACTACTGCGGGAGCCTTCAATGAGCAGTTCTTC